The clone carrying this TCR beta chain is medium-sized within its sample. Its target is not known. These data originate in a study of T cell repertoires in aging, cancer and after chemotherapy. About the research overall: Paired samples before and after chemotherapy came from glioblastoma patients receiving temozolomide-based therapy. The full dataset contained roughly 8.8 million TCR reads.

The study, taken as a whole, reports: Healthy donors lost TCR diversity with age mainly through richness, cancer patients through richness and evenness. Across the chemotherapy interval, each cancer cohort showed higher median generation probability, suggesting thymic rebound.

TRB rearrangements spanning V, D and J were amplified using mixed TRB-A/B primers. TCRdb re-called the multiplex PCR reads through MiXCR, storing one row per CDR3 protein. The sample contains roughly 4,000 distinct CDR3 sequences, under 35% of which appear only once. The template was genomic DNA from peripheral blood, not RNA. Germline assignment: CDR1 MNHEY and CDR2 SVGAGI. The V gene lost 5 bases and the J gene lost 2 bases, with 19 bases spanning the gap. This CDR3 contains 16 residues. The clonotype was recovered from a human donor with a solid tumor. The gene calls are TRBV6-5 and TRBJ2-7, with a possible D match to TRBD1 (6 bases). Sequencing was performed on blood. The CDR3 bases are TGTGCCAGCAGTAAGTTACGGCCAGGGGCGACCTACGAGCAGTACTTC. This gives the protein CASSKLRPGATYEQYF.